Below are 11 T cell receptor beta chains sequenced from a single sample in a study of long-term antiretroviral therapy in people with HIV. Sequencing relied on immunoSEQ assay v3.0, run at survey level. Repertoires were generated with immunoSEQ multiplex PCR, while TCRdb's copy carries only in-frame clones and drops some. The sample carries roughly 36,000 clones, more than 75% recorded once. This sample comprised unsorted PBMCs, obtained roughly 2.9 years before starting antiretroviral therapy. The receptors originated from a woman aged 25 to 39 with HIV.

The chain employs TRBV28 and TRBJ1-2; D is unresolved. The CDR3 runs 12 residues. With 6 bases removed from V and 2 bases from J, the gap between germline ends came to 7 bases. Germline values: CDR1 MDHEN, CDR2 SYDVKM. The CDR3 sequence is CASSSSNYGYTF. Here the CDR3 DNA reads TGTGCCAGCAGCTCTTCCAACTATGGCTACACCTTC.

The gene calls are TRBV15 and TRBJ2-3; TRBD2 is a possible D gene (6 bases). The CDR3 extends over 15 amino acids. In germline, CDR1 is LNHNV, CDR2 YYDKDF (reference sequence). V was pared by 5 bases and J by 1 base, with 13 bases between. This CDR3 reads CATSPGGIRTDTQYF. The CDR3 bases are TGTGCCACCAGCCCCGGAGGGATCCGCACAGATACGCAGTATTTT.

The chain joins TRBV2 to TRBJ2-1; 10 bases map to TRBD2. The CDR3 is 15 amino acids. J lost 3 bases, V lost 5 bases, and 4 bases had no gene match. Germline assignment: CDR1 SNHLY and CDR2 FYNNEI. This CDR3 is CASSSGTSDYNEQFF. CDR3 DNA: TGTGCCAGCAGTTCCGGGACTAGCGACTACAATGAGCAGTTCTTC.

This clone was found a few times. The CDR3 spells CASQAGLTNYGYTF. The CDR3 region has the DNA TGTGCCAGCCAGGCAGGGCTTACTAACTATGGCTACACCTTC. The chain links TRBV6-5 to TRBJ1-2; tentative D call: TRBD1 (5 bases). The CDR3 spans 14 residues. The germline V gene has CDR1 MNHEY and CDR2 SVGAGI. Between the trimmed V and J ends, which lost 8 bases and 0 bases, there was a span of 13 bases.

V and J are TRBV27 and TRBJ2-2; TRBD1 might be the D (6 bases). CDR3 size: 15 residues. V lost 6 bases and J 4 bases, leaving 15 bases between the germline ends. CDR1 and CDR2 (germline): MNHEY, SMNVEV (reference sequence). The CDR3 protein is CASSYQGIGTGELFF. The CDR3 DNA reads TGTGCCAGCAGCTATCAGGGGATAGGCACCGGGGAGCTGTTTTTT.

The CDR3 DNA is TGTGCCAGCAGCTTAGGGACAGGGGATCAGTCGGAGACCCAGTACTTC. Translation gives CASSLGTGDQSETQYF. The V gene is TRBV7-9, the J gene TRBJ2-5; 9 bases map to TRBD1. The CDR3 has 16 residues. Germline V gene lookup returns CDR1 SEHNR and CDR2 FQNEAQ (reference sequence). J lost 5 bases, V lost 1 base, and 8 bases had no gene match.

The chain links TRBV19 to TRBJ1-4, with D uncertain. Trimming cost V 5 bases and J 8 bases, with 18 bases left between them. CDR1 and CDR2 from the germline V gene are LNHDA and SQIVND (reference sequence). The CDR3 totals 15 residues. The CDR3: CASSWTVVNSEKLFF. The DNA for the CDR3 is TGTGCCAGTAGTTGGACGGTCGTCAATTCCGAAAAACTGTTTTTT.

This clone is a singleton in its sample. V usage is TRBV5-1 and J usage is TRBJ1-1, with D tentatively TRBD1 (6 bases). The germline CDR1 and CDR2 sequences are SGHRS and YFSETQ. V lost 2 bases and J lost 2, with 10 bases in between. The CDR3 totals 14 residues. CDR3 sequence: CASSFQGLNTEAFF. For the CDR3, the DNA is TGCGCCAGCAGCTTCCAGGGGTTAAACACTGAAGCTTTCTTT.

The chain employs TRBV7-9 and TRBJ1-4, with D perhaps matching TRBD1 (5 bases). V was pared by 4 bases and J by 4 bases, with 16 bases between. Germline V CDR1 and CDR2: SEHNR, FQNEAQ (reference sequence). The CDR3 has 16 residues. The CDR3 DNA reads TGTGCCAGCAGCTCGACGCCGGGACCGAATAATGAAAAACTGTTTTTT. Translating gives CASSSTPGPNNEKLFF.

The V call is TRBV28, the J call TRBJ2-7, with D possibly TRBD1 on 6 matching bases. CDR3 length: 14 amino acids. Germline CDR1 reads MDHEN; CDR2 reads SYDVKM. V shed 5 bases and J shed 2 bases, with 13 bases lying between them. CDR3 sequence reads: CASSGSDRTYEQYF. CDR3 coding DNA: TGTGCCAGCAGTGGTTCAGACAGGACCTACGAGCAGTACTTC.

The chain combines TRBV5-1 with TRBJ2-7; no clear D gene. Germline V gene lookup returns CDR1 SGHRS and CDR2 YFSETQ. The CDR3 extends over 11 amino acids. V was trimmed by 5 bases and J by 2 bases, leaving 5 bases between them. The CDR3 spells CASRTAYEQYF. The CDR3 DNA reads TGCGCCAGCAGGACCGCCTACGAGCAGTACTTC. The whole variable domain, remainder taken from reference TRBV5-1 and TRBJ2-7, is KAGVTQTPRYLIKTRGQQVTLSCSPISGHRSVSWYQQTPGQGLQFLFEYFSETQRNKGNFPGRFSGRQFSNSRSEMNVSTLELGDSALYLCASRTAYEQYFGPGTRLTVT.